Shown below are 8 T cell receptor beta chains from a single sample sequenced in a study of blood T cells in healthy people across ages. A second PCR of 7 to 11 cycles used a sample-barcoded 5' primer and a J-beta primer mix. TCRdb fed the 5' RACE reads into MiXCR, producing one record per CDR3 protein. The sample has 700,000 to 950,000 distinct CDR3 sequences; 58% are singletons. Sequences were obtained from blood. The receptors were gathered from a man younger than 40 in good health.

In this sample, this clonotype turned up many times. V usage is TRBV7-8 and J usage is TRBJ2-5; D unresolved. The CDR3 runs to 13 residues. The germline V gene has CDR1 SGHVS and CDR2 FQNEAQ. Trimming shortened V by 0 bases and J by 3 bases, and 5 bases separated the two germline ends. The CDR3 DNA sequence: TGTGCCAGCAGCTTAGCGCCGGAAGAGACCCAGTACTTC. This translates into CASSLAPEETQYF.

The chain uses TRBV2 and TRBJ2-2; D unresolved. V was pared by 1 base and J by 3 bases, with 12 bases between. Germline V gene sequence: CDR1 SNHLY, CDR2 FYNNEI. The CDR3 runs to 16 residues. The DNA for the CDR3 is TGTGCCAGCAGTGAAGGTCAACTGAGGTACACCGGGGAGCTGTTTTTT. Amino acids: CASSEGQLRYTGELFF. Filled out from reference TRBV2 and TRBJ2-2, the complete variable domain reads EPEVTQTPSHQVTQMGQEVILRCVPISNHLYFYWYRQILGQKVEFLVSFYNNEISEKSEIFDDQFSVERPDGSNFTLKIRSTKLEDSAMYFCASSEGQLRYTGELFFGEGSRLTVL.

This clonotype appeared many times. The chain is built from TRBV20-1 and TRBJ2-5, with 11 bases identical to TRBD2. The V and J ends lost 6 bases and 1 base, in that order; junction bases with no gene match: 7. This CDR3 contains 15 residues. Germline-derived CDR1 and CDR2 are DFQATT and SNEGSKA (reference sequence). The CDR3 here is CSATPGTSGQETQYF. CDR3 coding DNA: TGCAGTGCAACCCCCGGGACTAGCGGCCAAGAGACCCAGTACTTC.

Only one count was recorded for this clonotype. The chain couples TRBV3-1 to TRBJ2-2, with a possible D match to TRBD2 (6 bases). Trimming took 1 base from V and 0 from J, leaving 9 bases between them. The CDR3 runs to 16 residues. Germline V gives CDR1 LGHDT, CDR2 YNNKEL (reference sequence). The CDR3 loop reads CASSQGSGANTGELFF. CDR3 coding DNA: TGTGCCAGCAGCCAAGGTAGCGGCGCGAACACCGGGGAGCTGTTTTTT. Based on the CDR3 plus reference TRBV3-1 and TRBJ2-2, the full variable domain is DTAVSQTPKYLVTQMGNDKSIKCEQNLGHDTMYWYKQDSKKFLKIMFSYNNKELIINETVPNRFSPKSPDKAHLNLHINSLELGDSAVYFCASSQGSGANTGELFFGEGSRLTVL.

The CDR3 region has the DNA TGTGCCAGCAGTTACCTTCGGGGGAGCTATGGCTACACCTTC. Amino acids: CASSYLRGSYGYTF. The chain employs TRBV6-5 and TRBJ1-2; possibly TRBD1 for D (5 bases). The CDR3 runs 14 residues. Trimming stripped 2 bases from V and 4 bases from J, with 11 bases between. Germline V CDR1 and CDR2: MNHEY, SVGAGI.

This clonotype was observed once. V is TRBV28 and J is TRBJ2-4, with no clear D. With the DNA end fitting TRBJ2-7 better, the J assignment may be wrong. The CDR3 length is 16 residues. CDR1 and CDR2 from the germline V gene are MDHEN and SYDVKM. CDR3 in DNA: TGTGCCAGCAGTAGCTCGGGCATGATACCCTTCTACGAGCAGTACTTC. This translates into CASSSSGMIPFYEQYF.

Of note for this clonotype: At one end the junction does not follow the germline gene, possibly because of a read error. CDR3 coding DNA: TGTGCCAGTAGCTTAAATCCGGGACAGGACACAGATACGCAGTATTTT. Translated: CASSLNPGQDTDTQYF. This chain links TRBV7-2 with TRBJ2-3; 8 nucleotides agree with TRBD1. Looked up from germline, CDR1 is SGHTA and CDR2 is FQGNSA. The CDR3 consists of 16 residues.

A few counts support this clonotype. The gene calls are TRBV6-1 and TRBJ2-3, with 7 bases matching TRBD2. The CDR3 has 16 amino acids. Germline V CDR1 and CDR2: MNHNS, SASEGT. The J segment lost 6 bases and the V segment lost 4 bases, leaving 13 bases of the junction unmatched. This CDR3 reads CASSGPGRGGMDTQYF. The CDR3 DNA follows: TGTGCCAGCAGTGGCCCGGGGCGGGGAGGGATGGATACGCAGTATTTT.